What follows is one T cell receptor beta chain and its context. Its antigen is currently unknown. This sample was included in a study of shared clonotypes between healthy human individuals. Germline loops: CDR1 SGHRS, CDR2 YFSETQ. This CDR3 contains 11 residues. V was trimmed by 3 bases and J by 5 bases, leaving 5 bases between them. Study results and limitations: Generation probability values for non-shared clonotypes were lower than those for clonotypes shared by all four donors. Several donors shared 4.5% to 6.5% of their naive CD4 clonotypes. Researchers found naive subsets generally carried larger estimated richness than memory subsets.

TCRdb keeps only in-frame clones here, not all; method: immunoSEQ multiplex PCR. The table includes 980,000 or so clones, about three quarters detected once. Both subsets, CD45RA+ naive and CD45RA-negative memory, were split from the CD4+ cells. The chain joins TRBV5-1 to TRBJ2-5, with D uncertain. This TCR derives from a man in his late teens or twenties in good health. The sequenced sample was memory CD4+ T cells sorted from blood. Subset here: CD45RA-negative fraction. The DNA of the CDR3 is TGCGCCAGCAGCTCGGCCGAGACCCAGTACTTC. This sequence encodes CASSSAETQYF.